Only a few counts were recorded for the clone carrying this TCR beta chain. Its target is not known. The sample is drawn from a study of T-cell reconstitution after alpha-beta-depleted transplantation in children. Study observations and caveats: Counts and diversity of T cells one year after transplant came mostly from newly produced T cells.

A TCRbeta library incorporating unique molecular identifiers was prepared. TCRdb reprocessed the PCR reads with MiXCR, giving one entry per CDR3 protein. The profile covers 500,000 to 650,000 distinct CDR3 sequences, with 10% to 15% appearing a single time and around 2.2% taken by the ten largest. There are 17 residues in the CDR3. The V gene lost 2 bases and the J gene lost 2 bases, with 13 bases spanning the gap. Per the germline V gene, CDR1 is LGHDT and CDR2 is YNNKEL (reference sequence). The source was PBMCs, mostly from graft donor cells, collected 360 days after TCRalphabeta/CD19-depleted stem cell transplant. The sequence was obtained from a male patient between 10 and 17 years old who had a stem cell transplant for acute myeloid leukemia, so the T cells may come from the graft donor. V and J are TRBV3-1 and TRBJ2-6; D is possibly TRBD1 (8 bases). CDR3: CASSQTGGVTGANVLTF. The CDR3 DNA is TGTGCCAGCAGCCAAACAGGGGGGGTAACTGGGGCCAACGTCCTGACTTTC.